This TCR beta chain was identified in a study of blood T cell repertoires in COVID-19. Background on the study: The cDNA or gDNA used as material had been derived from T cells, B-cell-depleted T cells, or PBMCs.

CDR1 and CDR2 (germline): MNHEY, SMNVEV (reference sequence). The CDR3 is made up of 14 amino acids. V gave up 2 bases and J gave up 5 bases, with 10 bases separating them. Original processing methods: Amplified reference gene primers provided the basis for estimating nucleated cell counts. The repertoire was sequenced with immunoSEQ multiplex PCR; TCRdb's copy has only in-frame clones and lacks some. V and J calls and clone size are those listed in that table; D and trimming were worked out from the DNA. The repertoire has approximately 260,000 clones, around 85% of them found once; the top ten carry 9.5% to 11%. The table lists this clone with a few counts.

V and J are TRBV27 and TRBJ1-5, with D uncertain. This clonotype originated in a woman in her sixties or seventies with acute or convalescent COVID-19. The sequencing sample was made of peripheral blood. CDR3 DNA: TGTGCCAGCAGTTTAAGAGGTTGGGATCAGCCCCAGCATTTT. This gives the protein CASSLRGWDQPQHF.